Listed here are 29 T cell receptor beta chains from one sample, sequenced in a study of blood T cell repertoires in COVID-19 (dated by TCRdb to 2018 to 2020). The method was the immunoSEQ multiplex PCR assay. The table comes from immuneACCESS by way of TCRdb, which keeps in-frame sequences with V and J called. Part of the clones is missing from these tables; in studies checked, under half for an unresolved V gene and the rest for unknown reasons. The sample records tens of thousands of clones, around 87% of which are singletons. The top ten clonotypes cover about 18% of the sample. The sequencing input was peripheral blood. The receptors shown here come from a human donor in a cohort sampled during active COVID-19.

The CDR3, as DNA: TGTGCCAGTAGTGTGGGACTGACCCTCGATGGCTACACCTTC. As protein: CASSVGLTLDGYTF. The chain joins TRBV19 to TRBJ1-2; possibly TRBD1 for D (5 bases). Germline V gives CDR1 LNHDA, CDR2 SQIVND (reference sequence). This CDR3 is 14 amino acids long. Deletions cut 5 bases from V and 6 bases from J, with 16 bases between.

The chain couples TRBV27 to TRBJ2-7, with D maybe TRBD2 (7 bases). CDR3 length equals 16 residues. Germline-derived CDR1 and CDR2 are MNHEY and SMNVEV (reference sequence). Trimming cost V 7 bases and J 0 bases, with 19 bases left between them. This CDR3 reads CASMRGQELSSYEQYF. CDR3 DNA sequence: TGTGCCAGCATGCGGGGGCAGGAGTTGTCCTCCTACGAGCAGTACTTC.

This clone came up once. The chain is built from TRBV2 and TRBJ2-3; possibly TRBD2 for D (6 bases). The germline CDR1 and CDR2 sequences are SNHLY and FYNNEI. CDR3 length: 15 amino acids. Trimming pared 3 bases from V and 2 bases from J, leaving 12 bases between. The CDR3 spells CASSDISGDTDTQYF. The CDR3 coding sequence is TGTGCCAGCAGTGATATTAGCGGAGACACAGATACGCAGTATTTT.

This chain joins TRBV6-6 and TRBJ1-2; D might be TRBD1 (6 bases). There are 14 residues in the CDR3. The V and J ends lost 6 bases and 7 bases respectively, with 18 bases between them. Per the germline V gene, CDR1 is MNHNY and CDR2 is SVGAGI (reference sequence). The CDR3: CASRDGGGQGGYTF. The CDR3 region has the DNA TGTGCCAGCAGAGATGGGGGGGGCCAGGGTGGCTACACCTTC.

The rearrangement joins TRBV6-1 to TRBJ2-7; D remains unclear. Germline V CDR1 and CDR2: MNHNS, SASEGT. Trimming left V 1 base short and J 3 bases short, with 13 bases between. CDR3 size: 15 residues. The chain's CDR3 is CASSEGGSFYYEQYF. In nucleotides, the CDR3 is TGTGCCAGCAGTGAAGGCGGCTCCTTTTACTACGAGCAGTACTTC.

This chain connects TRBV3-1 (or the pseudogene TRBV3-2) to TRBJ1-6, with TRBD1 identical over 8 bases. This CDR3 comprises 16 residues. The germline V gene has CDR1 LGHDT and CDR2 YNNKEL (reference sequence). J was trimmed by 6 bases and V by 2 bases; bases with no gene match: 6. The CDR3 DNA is TGTGCCAGCAGCCAACGCGGACAGGGTGGTAATTCACCCCTCCACTTT. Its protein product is CASSQRGQGGNSPLHF.

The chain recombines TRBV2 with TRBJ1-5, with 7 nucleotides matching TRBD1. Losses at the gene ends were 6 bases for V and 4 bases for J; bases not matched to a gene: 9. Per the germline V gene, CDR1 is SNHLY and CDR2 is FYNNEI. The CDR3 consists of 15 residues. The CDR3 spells CASREDRSANQPQHF. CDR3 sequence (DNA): TGTGCCAGCAGGGAGGACAGGTCGGCAAATCAGCCCCAGCATTTT.

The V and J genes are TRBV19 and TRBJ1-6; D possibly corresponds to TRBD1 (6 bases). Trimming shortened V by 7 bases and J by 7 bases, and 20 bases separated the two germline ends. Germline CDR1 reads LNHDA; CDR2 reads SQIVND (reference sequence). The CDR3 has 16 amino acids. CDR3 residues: CASTKLTQGSNSPLHF. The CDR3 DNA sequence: TGTGCCAGTACCAAACTGACTCAGGGGTCCAATTCACCCCTCCACTTT. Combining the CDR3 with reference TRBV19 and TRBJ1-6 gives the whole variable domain DGGITQSPKYLFRKEGQNVTLSCEQNLNHDAMYWYRQDPGQGLRLIYYSQIVNDFQKGDIAEGYSVSREKKESFPLTVTSAQKNPTAFYLCASTKLTQGSNSPLHFGNGTRLTVT.

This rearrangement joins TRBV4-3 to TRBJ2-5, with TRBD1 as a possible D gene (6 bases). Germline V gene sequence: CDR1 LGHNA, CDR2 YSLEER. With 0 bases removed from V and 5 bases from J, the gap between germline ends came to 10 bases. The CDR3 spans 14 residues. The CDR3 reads CASSQDPRGETQYF. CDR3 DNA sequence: TGCGCCAGCAGCCAAGATCCCAGGGGTGAGACCCAGTACTTC.

The CDR3 here is CASSQGAFGNTIYF. As DNA, the CDR3 is TGTGCCAGCAGCCAAGGAGCCTTTGGAAACACCATATATTTT. The rearrangement uses TRBV3-1 (or the pseudogene TRBV3-2) and TRBJ1-3, with unresolved D. CDR3 length equals 14 residues. The V gene's germline CDR1 is LGHDT and CDR2 YNNKEL (reference sequence). The V and J ends lost 1 base and 3 bases respectively, with 7 bases between them.

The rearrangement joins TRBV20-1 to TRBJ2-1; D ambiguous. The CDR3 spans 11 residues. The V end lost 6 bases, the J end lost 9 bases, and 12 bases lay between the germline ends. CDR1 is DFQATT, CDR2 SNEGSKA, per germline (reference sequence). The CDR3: CSATLGSEQFF. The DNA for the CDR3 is TGCAGTGCCACCTTGGGCTCTGAGCAGTTCTTC.

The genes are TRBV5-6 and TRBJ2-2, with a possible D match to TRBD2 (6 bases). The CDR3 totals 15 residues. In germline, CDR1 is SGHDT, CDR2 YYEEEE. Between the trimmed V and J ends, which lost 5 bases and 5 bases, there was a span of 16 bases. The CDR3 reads CASRSSVRQTGELFF. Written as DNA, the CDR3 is TGTGCCAGCAGATCTAGCGTCCGGCAAACCGGGGAGCTGTTTTTT.

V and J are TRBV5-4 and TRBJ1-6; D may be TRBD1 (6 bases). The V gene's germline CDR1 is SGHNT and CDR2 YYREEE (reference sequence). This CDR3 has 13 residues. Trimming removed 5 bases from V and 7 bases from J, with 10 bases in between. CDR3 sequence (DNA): TGTGCCAGCAGACAGGGCCCCAATTCACCCCTCCACTTT. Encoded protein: CASRQGPNSPLHF.

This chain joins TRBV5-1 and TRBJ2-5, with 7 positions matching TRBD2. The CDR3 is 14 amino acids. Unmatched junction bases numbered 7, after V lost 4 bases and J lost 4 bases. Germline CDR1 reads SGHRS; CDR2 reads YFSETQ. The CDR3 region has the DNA TGCGCCAGCAGCCAAAGACCGGGGGGAGAGACCCAGTACTTC. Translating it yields CASSQRPGGETQYF.

The chain's CDR3 is CASSPKTGGDGYTF. DNA of the CDR3: TGTGCCAGCAGCCCAAAGACAGGGGGCGACGGCTACACCTTC. This sequence joins TRBV4-2 and TRBJ1-2, with TRBD1 matching 10 bases. The V and J ends lost 4 bases and 8 bases, in that order; junction bases with no gene match: 7. Per the germline V gene, CDR1 is LGHNA and CDR2 is YNFKEQ. This CDR3 is built from 14 residues.

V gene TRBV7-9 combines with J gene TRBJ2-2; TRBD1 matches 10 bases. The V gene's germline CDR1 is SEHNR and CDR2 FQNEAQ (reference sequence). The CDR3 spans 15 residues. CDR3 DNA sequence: TGTGCATCAAGCCGGGACAGGGGGAACACCGGGGAGCTGTTTTTT. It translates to CASSRDRGNTGELFF.

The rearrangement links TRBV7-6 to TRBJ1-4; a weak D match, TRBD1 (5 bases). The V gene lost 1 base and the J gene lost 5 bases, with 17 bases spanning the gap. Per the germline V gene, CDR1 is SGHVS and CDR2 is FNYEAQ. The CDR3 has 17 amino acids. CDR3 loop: CASSLVSPRQMNEKLFF. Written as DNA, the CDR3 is TGTGCCAGCAGCTTAGTTTCCCCCCGACAGATGAATGAAAAACTGTTTTTT.

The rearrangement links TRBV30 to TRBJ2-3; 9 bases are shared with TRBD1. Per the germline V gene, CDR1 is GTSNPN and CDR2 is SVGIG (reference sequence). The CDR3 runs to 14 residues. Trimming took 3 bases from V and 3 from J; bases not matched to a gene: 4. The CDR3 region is CAWSPGQGTDTQYF. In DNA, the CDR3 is TGTGCCTGGAGCCCGGGACAGGGTACAGATACGCAGTATTTT.

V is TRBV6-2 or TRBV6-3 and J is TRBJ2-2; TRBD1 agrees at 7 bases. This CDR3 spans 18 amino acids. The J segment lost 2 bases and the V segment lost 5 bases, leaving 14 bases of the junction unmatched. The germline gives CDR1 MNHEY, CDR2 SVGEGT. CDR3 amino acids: CASSRLRGGPQNTGELFF. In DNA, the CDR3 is TGTGCCAGCAGTCGCCTTCGAGGGGGCCCGCAAAACACCGGGGAGCTGTTTTTT.

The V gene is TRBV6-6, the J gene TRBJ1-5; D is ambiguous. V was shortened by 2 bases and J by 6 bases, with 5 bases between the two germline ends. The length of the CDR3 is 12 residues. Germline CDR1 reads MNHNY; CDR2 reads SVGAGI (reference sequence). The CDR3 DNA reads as TGTGCCAGCAGTTACCGTCGTCAGCCCCAGCATTTT. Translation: CASSYRRQPQHF.

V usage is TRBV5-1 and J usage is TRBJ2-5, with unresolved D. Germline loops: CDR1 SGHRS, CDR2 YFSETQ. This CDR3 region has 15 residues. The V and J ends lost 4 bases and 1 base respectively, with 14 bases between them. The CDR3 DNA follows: TGCGCCAGCAGCAAAGATGTGGCGGCCCAAGAGACCCAGTACTTC. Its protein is CASSKDVAAQETQYF. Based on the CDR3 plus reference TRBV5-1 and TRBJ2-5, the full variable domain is KAGVTQTPRYLIKTRGQQVTLSCSPISGHRSVSWYQQTPGQGLQFLFEYFSETQRNKGNFPGRFSGRQFSNSRSEMNVSTLELGDSALYLCASSKDVAAQETQYFGPGTRLLVL.

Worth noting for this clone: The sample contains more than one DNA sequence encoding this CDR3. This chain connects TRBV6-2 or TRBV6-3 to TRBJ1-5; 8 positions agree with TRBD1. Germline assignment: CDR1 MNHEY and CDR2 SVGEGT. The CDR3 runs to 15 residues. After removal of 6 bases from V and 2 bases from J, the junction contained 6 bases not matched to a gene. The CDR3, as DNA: TGTGCCAGCAGCAGGACAGGGACGGGCAATCAGCCCCAGCATTTT. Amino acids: CASSRTGTGNQPQHF.

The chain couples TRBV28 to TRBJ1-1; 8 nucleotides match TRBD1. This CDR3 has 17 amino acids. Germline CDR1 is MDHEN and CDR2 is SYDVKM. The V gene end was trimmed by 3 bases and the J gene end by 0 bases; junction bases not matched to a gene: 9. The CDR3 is CASSFRTGYKLNTEAFF. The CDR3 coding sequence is TGTGCCAGCAGTTTCCGGACAGGGTATAAATTGAACACTGAAGCTTTCTTT.

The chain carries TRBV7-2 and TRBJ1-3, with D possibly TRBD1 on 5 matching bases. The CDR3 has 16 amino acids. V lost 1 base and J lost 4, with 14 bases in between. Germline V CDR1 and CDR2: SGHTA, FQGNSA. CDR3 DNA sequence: TGTGCCAGCAGCTTAGATGTAGTTAAGGGGGGAAACACCATATATTTT. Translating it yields CASSLDVVKGGNTIYF. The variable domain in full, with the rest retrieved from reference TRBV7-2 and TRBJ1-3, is GAGVSQSPSNKVTEKGKDVELRCDPISGHTALYWYRQSLGQGLEFLIYFQGNSAPDKSGLPSDRFSAERTGGSVSTLTIQRTQQEDSAVYLCASSLDVVKGGNTIYFGEGSWLTVV.

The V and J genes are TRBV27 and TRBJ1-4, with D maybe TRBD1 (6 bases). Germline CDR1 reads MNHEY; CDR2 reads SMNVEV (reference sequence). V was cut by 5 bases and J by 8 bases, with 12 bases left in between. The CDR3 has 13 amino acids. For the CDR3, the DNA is TGTGCCAGCAGTCGGGGGGCCCAAGAAAAACTGTTTTTT. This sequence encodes CASSRGAQEKLFF.

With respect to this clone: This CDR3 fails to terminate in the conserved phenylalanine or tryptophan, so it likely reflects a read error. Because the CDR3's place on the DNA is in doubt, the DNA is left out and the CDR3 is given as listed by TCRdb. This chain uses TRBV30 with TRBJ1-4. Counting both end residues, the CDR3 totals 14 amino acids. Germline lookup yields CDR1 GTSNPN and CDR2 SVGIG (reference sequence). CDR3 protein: CAWITWCTVGEDPG.

The CDR3 DNA reads TGTGCCAGCAGTTACTCAGACAGTACCTACGAGCAGTACTTC. Translation: CASSYSDSTYEQYF. The V and J genes are TRBV6-2 or TRBV6-3 and TRBJ2-7; a possible D gene is TRBD1 (5 bases). CDR1 and CDR2 from the germline V gene are MNHEY and SVGEGT. Deletions cut 0 bases from V and 2 bases from J, with 8 bases between. The CDR3 length is 14 residues.

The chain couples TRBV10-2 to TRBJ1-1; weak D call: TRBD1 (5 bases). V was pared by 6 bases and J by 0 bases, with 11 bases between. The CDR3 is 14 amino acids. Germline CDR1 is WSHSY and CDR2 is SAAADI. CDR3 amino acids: CASRLTDMNTEAFF. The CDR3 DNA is TGCGCCAGCAGGCTGACAGATATGAACACTGAAGCTTTCTTT.

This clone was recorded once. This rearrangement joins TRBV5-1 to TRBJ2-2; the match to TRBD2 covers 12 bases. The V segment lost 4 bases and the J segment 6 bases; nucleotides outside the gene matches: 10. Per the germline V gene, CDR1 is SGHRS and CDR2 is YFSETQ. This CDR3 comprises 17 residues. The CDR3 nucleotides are TGCGCCAGCAGCGTACCTTCTAGCGGGGGGGCCCCCGGGGAGCTGTTTTTT. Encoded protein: CASSVPSSGGAPGELFF. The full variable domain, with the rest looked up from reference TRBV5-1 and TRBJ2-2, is KAGVTQTPRYLIKTRGQQVTLSCSPISGHRSVSWYQQTPGQGLQFLFEYFSETQRNKGNFPGRFSGRQFSNSRSEMNVSTLELGDSALYLCASSVPSSGGAPGELFFGEGSRLTVL.